The 17 T cell receptor beta chains below were found in one sample sequenced in a study of shared clonotypes between healthy human individuals. Sequenced by immunoSEQ multiplex PCR; TCRdb stores in-frame clones only, minus some. The sample shows 75,000 to 100,000 clones, around 47% of them seen only once. Material: PBMCs. Receptor source: a woman aged 35 to 49 in good health. Some clones in this sample may be carry-over from other donors' samples.

J is TRBJ1-4 and V is TRBV5-1; no clear D gene. The V end was cut by 0 bases, the J end by 8 bases, with 8 bases between. Per the germline V gene, CDR1 is SGHRS and CDR2 is YFSETQ. CDR3 length equals 13 residues. DNA of the CDR3: TGCGCCAGCAGCTTGGACGCAGTCGAAAAACTGTTTTTT. It yields the protein CASSLDAVEKLFF.

This clone was seen at least ten times. This CDR3 is CASSQDGEKLFF. For the CDR3, the DNA is TGTGCCAGCAGCCAGGATGGCGAAAAACTGTTTTTT. The chain carries TRBV5-8 and TRBJ1-4, with unresolved D. The CDR3 is 12 amino acids. V gave up 4 bases and J gave up 8 bases, with 9 bases separating them. Germline CDR1 reads SGHTS; CDR2 reads YDEGEE. Looking up the rest from reference TRBV5-8 and TRBJ1-4 gives the full variable domain: EAGVTQSPTHLIKTRGQQATLRCSPISGHTSVYWYQQALGLGLQFLLWYDEGEERNRGNFPPRFSGRQFPNYSSELNVNALELEDSALYLCASSQDGEKLFFGSGTQLSVL.

The rearrangement links TRBV30 to TRBJ1-4, with D possibly TRBD1 on 5 matching bases. CDR1 and CDR2 from the germline V gene are GTSNPN and SVGIG (reference sequence). Trimming removed 3 bases from V and 8 bases from J, with 19 bases in between. The CDR3 runs to 15 residues. This chain's CDR3 is CAWRDPFGGGEKLFF. In nucleotides, the CDR3 is TGTGCCTGGAGAGACCCGTTTGGGGGTGGAGAAAAACTGTTTTTT.

This clone was counted between two and nine times. This chain joins TRBV27 and TRBJ2-2; D is undetermined. Trimming shortened V by 5 bases and J by 1 base, and 8 bases separated the two germline ends. This CDR3 is 14 amino acids long. Germline V gene data show CDR1 as MNHEY and CDR2 as SMNVEV (reference sequence). CDR3 region: CASSPQMNTGELFF. The CDR3 coding sequence is TGTGCCAGCAGTCCCCAGATGAACACCGGGGAGCTGTTTTTT.

In this sample, this clone turned up many times. The rearrangement links TRBV18 to TRBJ1-5, with 9 bases matching TRBD1. V was clipped by 4 bases and J by 4 bases; unmatched bases: 2. CDR1 is KGHSH and CDR2 is LQKENI in the germline V gene. This CDR3 is built from 14 residues. CDR3 sequence: CASSRGTGNQPQHF. CDR3 nucleotide sequence: TGTGCCAGCTCACGAGGGACAGGGAATCAGCCCCAGCATTTT.

J is TRBJ2-2 and V is TRBV27, with D tentatively TRBD1 (5 bases). CDR1 MNHEY and CDR2 SMNVEV come from the germline V gene (reference sequence). V lost 6 bases and J 0 bases, leaving 20 bases between the germline ends. The CDR3 runs to 18 residues. The DNA of the CDR3 is TGTGCCAGCAGCCGAAGACGAGGAGACAGTACGAACACCGGGGAGCTGTTTTTT. This translates into CASSRRRGDSTNTGELFF.

The chain recombines TRBV19 with TRBJ2-5, with D possibly matching TRBD2 (6 bases). The end of the DNA aligns better with TRBJ2-7, so the J call may be wrong. Germline V gene lookup returns CDR1 LNHDA and CDR2 SQIVND (reference sequence). The CDR3 has 11 residues. The CDR3 protein is CASDGGYEQYF. The CDR3 DNA is TGTGCCAGTGATGGGGGGTACGAGCAGTACTTC.

The V gene is TRBV4-1, the J gene TRBJ1-5; 11 bases are shared with TRBD1. CDR3 length equals 17 residues. With V trimmed by 1 base and J by 6 bases, 8 bases remained unmatched. Germline V gene data show CDR1 as MGHRA and CDR2 as YSYEKL. The CDR3 coding sequence is TGCGCCAGCAGCCAAGGCCGGGACAGGGGGATGGCTCAGCCCCAGCATTTT. Translating it yields CASSQGRDRGMAQPQHF.

The CDR3 sequence is CASSPWDGAGTQYF. The CDR3 DNA sequence: TGTGCCAGCAGCCCCTGGGACGGGGCAGGGACCCAGTACTTC. This chain joins TRBV7-7 and TRBJ2-5, with D perhaps matching TRBD1 or TRBD2 (5 bases each). V dropped 5 bases and J dropped 7 bases, with 17 bases sitting between them. The CDR3 totals 14 residues. Looked up from germline, CDR1 is SSHAT and CDR2 is FNYEAQ (reference sequence).

The V and J genes are TRBV5-1 and TRBJ1-5; 7 bases align to TRBD1. The V and J ends lost 2 bases and 3 bases, in that order; junction bases with no gene match: 5. The CDR3 is 15 residues long. CDR1 and CDR2 (germline): SGHRS, YFSETQ. CDR3 sequence reads: CASSFTTGNNQPQHF. CDR3 nucleotides: TGCGCCAGCAGCTTTACGACAGGGAACAATCAGCCCCAGCATTTT.

The chain links TRBV4-2 to TRBJ2-1; 7 bases line up with TRBD2. Germline-derived CDR1 and CDR2 are LGHNA and YNFKEQ. The J segment lost 6 bases and the V segment lost 0 bases, leaving 11 bases of the junction unmatched. This CDR3 region has 17 residues. Here the CDR3 reads CASSQEGAGAPANEQFF. The DNA for the CDR3 is TGTGCCAGCAGCCAAGAAGGGGCGGGAGCACCGGCCAATGAGCAGTTCTTC.

The chain uses TRBV7-2 and TRBJ2-5; no clear D. The J call is in doubt because the DNA end fits TRBJ2-7 better. Germline CDR1 SGHTA, CDR2 FQGNSA. The CDR3 extends over 13 amino acids. The CDR3 reads CASSFAAPYEQYF. DNA of the CDR3: TGTGCCAGCAGCTTTGCGGCTCCCTACGAGCAGTACTTC.

CDR3: CATSRDVRDRGYEQYF. The CDR3 region has the DNA TGTGCCACCAGCAGAGACGTCCGGGACAGGGGATACGAGCAGTACTTC. This chain uses TRBV15 with TRBJ2-7; 10 bases are shared with TRBD1. Losses at the gene ends were 0 bases for V and 4 bases for J; bases not matched to a gene: 6. Per the germline V gene, CDR1 is LNHNV and CDR2 is YYDKDF (reference sequence). The CDR3 sequence is 16 residues long.

Details on this clone: A much larger clone is a single base away; this may be a read error. V is TRBV28 and J is TRBJ2-7; perhaps TRBD1 as D (6 bases). Germline CDR1 and CDR2: MDHEN and SYDVKM. With 2 bases removed from V and 5 bases from J, the gap between germline ends came to 7 bases. The CDR3 has 12 amino acids. This CDR3 is CASSLAGDEQYF. The CDR3 DNA follows: TGTGCCAGCAGTTTAGCAGGGGACGAGCAGTACTTC.

Many counts were recorded for this clone. The rearrangement joins TRBV27 to TRBJ2-4; D perhaps matches TRBD2 (6 bases). The CDR3 runs 14 residues. CDR1 and CDR2 from the germline V gene are MNHEY and SMNVEV (reference sequence). V dropped 6 bases and J dropped 1 base, with 10 bases sitting between them. For the CDR3, the DNA is TGTGCCAGCAGAGGCGGGACGGCCAAAAACATTCAGTACTTC. It encodes CASRGGTAKNIQYF.

This clone turned up a few times. This rearrangement joins TRBV5-6 to TRBJ1-6; D is uncertain. The V end lost 1 base, the J end lost 4 bases, and 12 bases lay between the germline ends. The CDR3 has 16 residues. Germline CDR1 reads SGHDT; CDR2 reads YYEEEE. CDR3 region: CASSLSRRAYNSPLHF. The CDR3 nucleotides read TGTGCCAGCAGCTTGTCCAGAAGAGCTTATAATTCACCCCTCCACTTT.

The J gene is TRBJ2-2, the V gene TRBV18; TRBD1 agrees at 8 bases. The CDR3 has 15 amino acids. V lost 4 bases and J lost 0; bases outside the gene matches: 1. Germline-derived CDR1 and CDR2 are KGHSH and LQKENI. The CDR3, as DNA: TGTGCCAGCTCACAGACAGGGGCGAACACCGGGGAGCTGTTTTTT. Amino acid sequence: CASSQTGANTGELFF.